A selection of T cell receptor beta chains follows, all from one sample in a study of T-cell memory formation after mild COVID-19. In TCRdb, the 5' RACE reads were re-called with MiXCR into one record per CDR3 protein. The sample shows 400,000 or so distinct CDR3 sequences, around 18% of them seen only once. The sample consisted of PBMCs or a T cell subset sorted from them (not recorded which). The receptors here all came from an adult woman who had mild COVID-19 (a few samples of this study predate the infection). Cell type and time point are not known. CDR3s leave out the opening cysteine and the closing phenylalanine or tryptophan.

V gene | CDR3 protein
TRBV7-2 | ASSLLQGLTGELF
TRBV29-1 | SVEDGRASALHEQF
TRBV12-3/TRBV12-4 | ASSPLGLVSETQY
TRBV7-9 | ASRPRGQPNEKLF
TRBV7-9 | ASSEDLTYEQY
TRBV20-1 | SARLRGGSYNEQF
TRBV20-1 | SAPASGAYNEQF
TRBV12-3/TRBV12-4 | ASSSDREGYGYT
TRBV12-3/TRBV12-4 | ASSAGLNSPLH
TRBV7-9 | ASTPWKGRETQY
TRBV7-6 | ASSLSLGNSNQPQH
TRBV27 | ASSLAAYATNEKLF
TRBV20-1 | SATPSASGRGVFTDTQY
TRBV20-1 | SASTGGRASGELF
TRBV6-5 | ASSYSPWRVGGYT
TRBV29-1 | SVPLAGYTQY
TRBV2 | ASNPAGGSTDTQY
TRBV18 | ASSPLVVQGRVYNEQF
TRBV5-5 | ASSLAQGTTEAF
TRBV6-2/TRBV6-3 | ASSFPGNIQY
TRBV29-1 | SVGFSGGTEAF
TRBV7-2 | ASSPQVLGLAGGPDNEQF
TRBV4-2 | ASSQDYPPSGGAYEQF
TRBV29-1 | SVLGELGDTQY
TRBV12-3/TRBV12-4 | ASSPPGHSSYNEQF
TRBV25-1 | ASSANGVYGYT
TRBV6-5 | ASSYSEGESRVTGYT
TRBV29-1 | SVGTVSEAF
TRBV4-1 | ASSQERGQYTEAF
TRBV7-9 | ASSSLPHEQY
TRBV27 | ASSLWSRQVPYNEQF
TRBV7-9 | ASSPTLYGFEQF
TRBV5-6 | ASSAKVPLADPFYEQY
TRBV18 | ASSPPTGVYEQY
TRBV30 | AWSGQYTGELF